The 5 T cell receptor beta chains given below trace back to one sample, sequenced in a study of blood T cell repertoires in COVID-19. The data were produced by immunoSEQ multiplex PCR, yet TCRdb's version contains in-frame clones alone and is incomplete. This sample has under 350,000 clones, with approximately 86% found just once. Material for sequencing was PBMCs or T cells enriched from blood (not recorded which). Every receptor here comes from a woman aged 35 to 49 with acute COVID-19.

This clone occurred once. V gene TRBV7-3 combines with J gene TRBJ2-3; D is unresolved. Trimming took 0 bases from V and 0 from J, leaving 7 bases between them. The CDR3 has 15 residues. The V gene's germline CDR1 is SGHTA and CDR2 FQGTGA. CDR3 in amino acids: CASSLTRTSTDTQYF. Here the CDR3 DNA reads TGTGCCAGCAGCTTAACAAGAACTAGCACAGATACGCAGTATTTT.

The chain uses TRBV5-1 and TRBJ1-6, with 8 positions matching TRBD1. V gave up 2 bases and J gave up 6 bases; unmatched junction bases: 7. There are 16 residues in the CDR3. The V gene's germline CDR1 is SGHRS and CDR2 YFSETQ. Here the CDR3 DNA reads TGCGCCAGCAGCTTCTATCAGGGGGCTTCTAATTCACCCCTCCACTTT. As protein: CASSFYQGASNSPLHF.

V and J are TRBV4-2 and TRBJ2-1; 8 nucleotides agree with TRBD2. CDR1 and CDR2 (germline): LGHNA, YNFKEQ. The CDR3 has 14 amino acids. The V and J ends lost 1 base and 7 bases, in that order; junction bases with no gene match: 3. Here the CDR3 reads CASSQAGGWNEQFF. DNA of the CDR3: TGTGCCAGCAGCCAAGCGGGGGGGTGGAATGAGCAGTTCTTC.

This clone was observed a handful of times. J is TRBJ1-1 and V is TRBV24-1; 7 nucleotides match TRBD1. The CDR3 loop spans 13 amino acids. Germline lookup yields CDR1 KGHDR and CDR2 SFDVKD. V lost 3 bases and J lost 9; bases outside the gene matches: 6. The DNA of the CDR3 is TGTGCCACCAGTGATCCGGGACAGAGAAAAGCTTTCTTT. Protein sequence: CATSDPGQRKAFF.

This clone was seen a handful of times. V and J are TRBV27 and TRBJ1-1; weak D call: TRBD1 (5 bases). V dropped 6 bases and J dropped 1 base, with 12 bases sitting between them. Per the germline V gene, CDR1 is MNHEY and CDR2 is SMNVEV (reference sequence). The CDR3 has 14 amino acids. The CDR3 region has the DNA TGTGCCAGCAGGTGGGGGGTCGGGAACACTGAAGCTTTCTTT. It codes for CASRWGVGNTEAFF.